The T cell receptor beta chain described here comes from a study of glioma-infiltrating T cells after dendritic cell vaccination. Background on the study: Three intradermal dendritic cell vaccine injections were given every two weeks.

Specified time point: after dendritic cell vaccination, including at tumor progression/relapse. The V and J ends lost 1 base and 6 bases respectively, with 7 bases between them. The CDR3 is made up of 13 amino acids. Germline V gene lookup returns CDR1 SGHTA and CDR2 FQGNSA. Up to about 2 ug genomic DNA was used for TCRB CDR3 amplification. Sequenced by immunoSEQ multiplex PCR; TCRdb stores in-frame clones only, minus some. The sample consists of roughly 60,000 clones, approximately 89% of them appearing once. V gene TRBV7-2 combines with J gene TRBJ2-1; D is uncertain. This sequence was found in a human donor with glioblastoma. The sequences come from blood, collected after dendritic cell vaccination. In nucleotides, the CDR3 is TGTGCCAGCAGCTTAGGGCCGGGCAATGAGCAGTTCTTC. Protein: CASSLGPGNEQFF.